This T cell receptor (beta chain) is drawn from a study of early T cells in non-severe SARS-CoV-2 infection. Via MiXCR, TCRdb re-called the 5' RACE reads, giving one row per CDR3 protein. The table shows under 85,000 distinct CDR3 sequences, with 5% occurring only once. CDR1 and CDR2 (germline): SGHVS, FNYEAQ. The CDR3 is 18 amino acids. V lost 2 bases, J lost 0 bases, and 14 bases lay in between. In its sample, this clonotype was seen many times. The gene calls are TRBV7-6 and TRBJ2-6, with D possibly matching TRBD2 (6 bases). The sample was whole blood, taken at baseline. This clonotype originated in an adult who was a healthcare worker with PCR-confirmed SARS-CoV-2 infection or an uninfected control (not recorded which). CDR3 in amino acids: CASSLNYGGDSGANVLTF. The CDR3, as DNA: TGTGCCAGCAGCTTAAATTATGGAGGGGACTCTGGGGCCAACGTCCTGACTTTC.